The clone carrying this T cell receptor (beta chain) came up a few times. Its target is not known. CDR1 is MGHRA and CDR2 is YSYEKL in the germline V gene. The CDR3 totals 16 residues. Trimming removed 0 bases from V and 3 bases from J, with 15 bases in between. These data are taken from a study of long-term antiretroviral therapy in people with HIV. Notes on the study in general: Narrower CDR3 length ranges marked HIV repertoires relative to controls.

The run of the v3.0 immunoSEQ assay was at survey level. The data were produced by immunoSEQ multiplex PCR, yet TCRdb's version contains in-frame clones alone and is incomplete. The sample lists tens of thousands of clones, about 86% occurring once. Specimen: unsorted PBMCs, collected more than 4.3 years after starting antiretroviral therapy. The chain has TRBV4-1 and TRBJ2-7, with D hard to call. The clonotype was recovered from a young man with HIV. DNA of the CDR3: TGCGCCAGCAGCCAAGACGGATCGGTGGGGTACTACGAGCAGTACTTC. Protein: CASSQDGSVGYYEQYF.